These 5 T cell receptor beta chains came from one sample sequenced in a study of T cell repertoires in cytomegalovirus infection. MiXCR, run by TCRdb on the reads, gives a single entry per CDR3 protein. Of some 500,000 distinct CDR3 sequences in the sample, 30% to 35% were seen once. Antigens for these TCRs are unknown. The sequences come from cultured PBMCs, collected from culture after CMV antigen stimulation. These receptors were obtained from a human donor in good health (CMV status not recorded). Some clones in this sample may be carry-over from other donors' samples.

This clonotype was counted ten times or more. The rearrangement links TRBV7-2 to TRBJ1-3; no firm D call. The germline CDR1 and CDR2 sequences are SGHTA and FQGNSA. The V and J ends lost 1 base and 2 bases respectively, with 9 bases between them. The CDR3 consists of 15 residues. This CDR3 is CASSLVASPGNTIYF. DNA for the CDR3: TGTGCCAGCAGCTTAGTTGCCTCCCCTGGAAACACCATATATTTT.

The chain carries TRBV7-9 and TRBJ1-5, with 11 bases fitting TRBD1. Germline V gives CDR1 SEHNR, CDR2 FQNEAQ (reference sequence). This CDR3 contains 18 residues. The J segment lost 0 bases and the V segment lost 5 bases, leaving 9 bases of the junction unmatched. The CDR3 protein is CASSAGQGVVDSNQPQHF. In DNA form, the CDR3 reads TGTGCCAGCAGCGCGGGACAGGGGGTAGTGGATAGCAATCAGCCCCAGCATTTT.

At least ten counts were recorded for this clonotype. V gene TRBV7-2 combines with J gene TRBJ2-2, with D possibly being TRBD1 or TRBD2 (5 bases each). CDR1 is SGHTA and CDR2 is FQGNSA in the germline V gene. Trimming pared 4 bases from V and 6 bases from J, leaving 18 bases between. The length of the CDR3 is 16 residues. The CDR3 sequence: CASSYYTQLGAGELFF. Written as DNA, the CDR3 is TGTGCCAGCAGCTATTACACCCAACTAGGGGCCGGGGAGCTGTTTTTT.

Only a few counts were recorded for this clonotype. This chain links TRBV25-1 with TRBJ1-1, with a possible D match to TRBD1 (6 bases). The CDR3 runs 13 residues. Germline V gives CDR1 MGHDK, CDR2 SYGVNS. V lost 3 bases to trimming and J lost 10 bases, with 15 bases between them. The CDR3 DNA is TGTGCCAGCAGTGAGGGGGGGACACGTGGAGCTTTCTTT. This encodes CASSEGGTRGAFF.

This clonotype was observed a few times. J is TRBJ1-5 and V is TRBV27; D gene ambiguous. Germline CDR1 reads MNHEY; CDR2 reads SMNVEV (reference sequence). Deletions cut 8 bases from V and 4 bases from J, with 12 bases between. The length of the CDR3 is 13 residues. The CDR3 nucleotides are TGTGCCAGCGGAAAATCGGGGAATCAGCCCCAGCATTTT. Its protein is CASGKSGNQPQHF.